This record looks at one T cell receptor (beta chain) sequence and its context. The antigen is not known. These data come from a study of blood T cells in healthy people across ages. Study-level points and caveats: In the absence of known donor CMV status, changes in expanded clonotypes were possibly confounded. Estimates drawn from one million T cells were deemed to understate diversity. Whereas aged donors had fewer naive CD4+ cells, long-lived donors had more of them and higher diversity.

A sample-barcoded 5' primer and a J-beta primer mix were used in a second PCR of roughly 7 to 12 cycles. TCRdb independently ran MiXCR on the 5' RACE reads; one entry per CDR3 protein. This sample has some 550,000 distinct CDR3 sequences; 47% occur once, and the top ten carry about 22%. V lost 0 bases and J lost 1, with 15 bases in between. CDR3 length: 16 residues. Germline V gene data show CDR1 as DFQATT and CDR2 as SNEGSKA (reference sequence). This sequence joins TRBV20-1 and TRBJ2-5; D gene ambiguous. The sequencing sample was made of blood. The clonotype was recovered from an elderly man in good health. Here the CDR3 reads CSARDPNSRPQETQYF. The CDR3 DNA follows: TGCAGTGCTAGAGATCCGAATAGCCGACCCCAAGAGACCCAGTACTTC.